Presented here are 11 T cell receptor beta chains from one specimen sequenced in a study of blood T cell repertoires in COVID-19. The assay was immunoSEQ multiplex PCR, and TCRdb's table has in-frame clones only and misses some. The table includes 250,000 or so clones, 70% to 90% detected once. The sample comprised PBMCs or T cells enriched from blood (not recorded which). The receptors shown here come from a woman aged 50 to 60 who had recovered from COVID-19.

The CDR3 sequence is CSVRVAYEQYF. The CDR3 DNA reads as TGCAGCGTTCGAGTAGCCTACGAGCAGTACTTC. The chain uses TRBV29-1 and TRBJ2-7; D remains ambiguous. Germline CDR1 is SQVTM and CDR2 is ANQGSEA. Trimming removed 5 bases from V and 2 bases from J, with 7 bases in between. CDR3 length: 11 residues.

The chain uses TRBV24-1 and TRBJ2-1, with 9 bases matching TRBD1. Losses at the gene ends were 2 bases for V and 5 bases for J; bases not matched to a gene: 9. Germline CDR1 and CDR2: KGHDR and SFDVKD. This CDR3 is 17 amino acids long. The CDR3 reads CATSDSRTGAKDNEQFF. CDR3 in DNA: TGTGCCACCAGTGATTCCAGGACAGGGGCCAAGGACAATGAGCAGTTCTTC.

J is TRBJ2-2 and V is TRBV2; 7 nucleotides align to TRBD1. V lost 6 bases and J lost 7; bases outside the gene matches: 14. Germline CDR1 and CDR2: SNHLY and FYNNEI. The CDR3 contains 16 residues. Written as DNA, the CDR3 is TGTGCCAGCAGAGACCTTCGACAGGGACGGAGCGGGGAGCTGTTTTTT. This translates into CASRDLRQGRSGELFF. Supplemented by reference TRBV2 and TRBJ2-2, the full variable domain reads EPEVTQTPSHQVTQMGQEVILRCVPISNHLYFYWYRQILGQKVEFLVSFYNNEISEKSEIFDDQFSVERPDGSNFTLKIRSTKLEDSAMYFCASRDLRQGRSGELFFGEGSRLTVL.

The rearrangement uses TRBV27 and TRBJ2-7; 8 positions agree with TRBD2. Trimming removed 0 bases from V and 3 bases from J; junction bases left unmatched: 7. Per the germline V gene, CDR1 is MNHEY and CDR2 is SMNVEV (reference sequence). CDR3 length: 16 residues. The CDR3 sequence: CASSLSPGLANYEQYF. Written as DNA, the CDR3 is TGTGCCAGCAGTTTATCCCCAGGACTAGCCAACTACGAGCAGTACTTC.

V usage is TRBV7-2 and J usage is TRBJ2-7; 11 bases align to TRBD2. Trimming removed 4 bases from V and 3 bases from J; junction bases left unmatched: 2. CDR3 length: 14 amino acids. Germline V CDR1 and CDR2: SGHTA, FQGNSA. CDR3 DNA sequence: TGTGCCAGCAGCTCTGGGACTAGCGGCTACGAGCAGTACTTC. It yields the protein CASSSGTSGYEQYF.

The CDR3 region has the DNA TGTGCCAGCAGTTCGACAGGGGGCACTGAAGCTTTCTTT. Translated, it gives CASSSTGGTEAFF. This chain connects TRBV12-3 or TRBV12-4 to TRBJ1-1; 9 nucleotides line up with TRBD1. J gave up 4 bases and V 4 bases, and 1 base lay outside the gene matches. The CDR3 is made up of 13 amino acids.

The genes are TRBV5-6 and TRBJ1-2; the match to TRBD1 covers 8 bases. CDR3 size: 13 residues. V shed 6 bases, J shed 4 bases, and the junction held 5 bases outside the gene matches. Germline CDR1 is SGHDT and CDR2 is YYEEEE. CDR3 sequence (DNA): TGTGCCAGCACCGAGGACAGGGCCTATGGCTACACCTTC. This sequence encodes CASTEDRAYGYTF.

The chain combines TRBV4-2 with TRBJ2-7; 7 bases agree with TRBD1. The germline gives CDR1 LGHNA, CDR2 YNFKEQ. The CDR3 is 15 amino acids. J was trimmed by 3 bases and V by 3 bases; bases with no gene match: 8. The CDR3 loop is CASSHLSAGGYEQYF. Written as DNA, the CDR3 is TGTGCCAGCAGCCACCTATCTGCAGGGGGCTACGAGCAGTACTTC.

The chain recombines TRBV18 with TRBJ2-7, with D perhaps TRBD2 (5 bases). The germline V gene has CDR1 KGHSH and CDR2 LQKENI. The CDR3 runs 15 residues. V was cut by 6 bases and J by 7 bases, with 22 bases left in between. CDR3 sequence (DNA): TGTGCCAGCTCCCGGACGGGAAGTATCCAAAGAGAGCAGTACTTC. This gives the protein CASSRTGSIQREQYF.

The chain employs TRBV7-6 and TRBJ2-7; D possibly corresponds to TRBD2 (5 bases). Trimming stripped 3 bases from V and 2 bases from J, with 11 bases between. Looked up from germline, CDR1 is SGHVS and CDR2 is FNYEAQ. The CDR3 runs to 14 residues. The CDR3 DNA is TGTGCCAGCAGCTTCTCCAGCGGACCCTACGAGCAGTACTTC. It is translated as CASSFSSGPYEQYF.

The V and J genes are TRBV28 and TRBJ1-2; the D gene is possibly TRBD1 (5 bases). The CDR3 totals 13 residues. Trimming removed 3 bases at V and 6 bases at J, with 11 bases between. Looked up from germline, CDR1 is MDHEN and CDR2 is SYDVKM. The CDR3 spells CASSFPRGNGYTF. CDR3 bases: TGTGCCAGCAGTTTCCCTCGGGGGAATGGCTACACCTTC.